The 5 T cell receptor beta chains in this list originate from one sample, sequenced in a study of blood T cell repertoires in COVID-19 (dated by TCRdb to 2018 to 2021). The library was obtained by the immunoSEQ multiplex PCR assay. In TCRdb, the immuneACCESS table is reduced to in-frame sequences with V and J assigned. These tables do not hold every clone; where another copy was compared, an unresolved V gene accounts for under half, and the others remain unexplained. Present in this sample are hundreds of thousands of clones, around 88% of which were seen just once. The ten biggest clones cover about 4.3% of the sample. Sequences were obtained from peripheral blood. The source of these receptors is a woman aged 25 to 39 with acute or convalescent COVID-19.

V is TRBV2 and J is TRBJ2-5; 10 bases are a match to TRBD2. Trimming removed 4 bases from V and 4 bases from J; junction bases left unmatched: 6. CDR1 and CDR2 from the germline V gene are SNHLY and FYNNEI. The length of the CDR3 is 15 residues. The DNA of the CDR3 is TGTGCCAGCAGTGTCTTAGCGGGGGGCGGAGAGACCCAGTACTTC. This translates into CASSVLAGGGETQYF. The full variable domain, in which reference TRBV2 and TRBJ2-5 provide the parts outside the CDR3, is EPEVTQTPSHQVTQMGQEVILRCVPISNHLYFYWYRQILGQKVEFLVSFYNNEISEKSEIFDDQFSVERPDGSNFTLKIRSTKLEDSAMYFCASSVLAGGGETQYFGPGTRLLVL.

The chain employs TRBV5-1 and TRBJ2-7, with no clear D. There are 16 residues in the CDR3. Looked up from germline, CDR1 is SGHRS and CDR2 is YFSETQ. V was cut by 0 bases and J by 2 bases, with 15 bases left in between. The CDR3 DNA is TGCGCCAGCAGCTTGGCCTCCTTGAACATTCCCTACGAGCAGTACTTC. This sequence encodes CASSLASLNIPYEQYF.

The CDR3 DNA reads TGTGCCAGCAGACCGCCGGGACTCCCGAGAACCCATGAGCAGTTCTTC. As protein: CASRPPGLPRTHEQFF. The chain uses TRBV2 and TRBJ2-1; perhaps TRBD2 as D (6 bases). The CDR3 contains 16 residues. Germline CDR1 and CDR2: SNHLY and FYNNEI. The germline V and J ends were trimmed by 6 bases and 8 bases, with 23 bases remaining between them.

This rearrangement joins TRBV4-2 to TRBJ2-1; D gene uncertain. This CDR3 has 15 amino acids. V lost 4 bases and J lost 1, with 11 bases in between. In germline, CDR1 is LGHNA, CDR2 YNFKEQ. In DNA, the CDR3 is TGTGCCAGCAGCCCGGTCGGTGATTCCTACAATGAGCAGTTCTTC. It codes for CASSPVGDSYNEQFF.

The V gene is TRBV6-1, the J gene TRBJ2-2; 8 bases line up with TRBD2. With 4 bases clipped from V and 1 base from J, the junction kept 5 bases outside the gene matches. Germline V gives CDR1 MNHNS, CDR2 SASEGT. The CDR3 covers 16 residues. The CDR3 sequence is CASSVVAGLNTGELFF. In DNA, the CDR3 is TGTGCCAGCAGTGTGGTAGCGGGATTGAACACCGGGGAGCTGTTTTTT.